This TCR beta chain came from a study of brain T cells in children with intractable seizures. Sequencing was limited to surgery cases with top T cell transcript signatures in brain tissue. Measured with immunoSEQ multiplex PCR; TCRdb has only the in-frame clones, and not every one. The sample has tens of thousands of clones, under 95% seen once. V was cut by 1 base and J by 0 bases, with 7 bases left in between. Germline V gene data show CDR1 as LNHNV and CDR2 as YYDKDF (reference sequence). This CDR3 comprises 16 residues. Source: peripheral blood, taken at surgery. The chain links TRBV15 to TRBJ2-6; tentatively, D is TRBD1 or TRBD2 (5 bases each). This clonotype originated in a girl aged 2 to 10 with Rasmussen encephalitis and intractable seizures. CDR3 DNA sequence: TGTGCCACCAGCAGAGCAGGGAGCTCTGGGGCCAACGTCCTGACTTTC. Protein: CATSRAGSSGANVLTF.